By frequency in the sample, the clone carrying this T cell receptor beta chain is medium-sized. This specimen belongs to a study of spatial heterogeneity in lung cancer. Study information: Consistently, beta-chain sequences turned up in larger numbers than alpha-chain sequences did.

The time point was: sample taken at primary tumor resection. TCRdb ran MiXCR on the 5' RACE reads and lists one entry per CDR3 protein. The sample carries some 38,000 distinct CDR3 sequences, 3% to 3.5% recorded once. V gave up 1 base and J gave up 0 bases, with 13 bases separating them. Per germline, CDR1 SGHDT and CDR2 YYEEEE. CDR3 length equals 16 residues. Sequencing used normal lung tissue next to the tumor, obtained at surgery. The chain carries TRBV5-6 and TRBJ2-5; D is possibly TRBD2 (5 bases). This TCR was recovered from a male donor with early-stage non-small cell lung cancer. This CDR3 reads CASSLISSFNQETQYF. The DNA for the CDR3 is TGTGCCAGCAGCTTGATTTCTAGCTTTAACCAAGAGACCCAGTACTTC.